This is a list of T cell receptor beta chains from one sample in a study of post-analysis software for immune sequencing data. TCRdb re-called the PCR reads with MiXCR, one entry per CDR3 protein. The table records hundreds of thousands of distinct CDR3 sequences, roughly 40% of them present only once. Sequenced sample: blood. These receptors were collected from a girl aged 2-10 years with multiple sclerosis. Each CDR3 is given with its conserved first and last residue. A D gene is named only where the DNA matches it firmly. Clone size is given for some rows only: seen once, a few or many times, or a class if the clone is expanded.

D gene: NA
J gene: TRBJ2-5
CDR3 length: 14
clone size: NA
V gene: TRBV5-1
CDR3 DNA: TGCGCCAGCAGCCCAAGGCTTACAGCGGAGACCCAGTACTTC
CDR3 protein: CASSPRLTAETQYF

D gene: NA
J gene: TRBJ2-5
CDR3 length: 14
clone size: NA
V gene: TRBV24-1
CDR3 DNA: TGTGCCACCAGTGTAGGGCAGTTCCAGGAGACCCAGTACTTC
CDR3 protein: CATSVGQFQETQYF

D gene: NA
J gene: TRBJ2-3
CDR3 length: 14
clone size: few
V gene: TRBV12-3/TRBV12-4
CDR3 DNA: TGTGCCAGCAGTATTCTGAGGGTAGGAGATACGCAGTATTTT
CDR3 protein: CASSILRVGDTQYF

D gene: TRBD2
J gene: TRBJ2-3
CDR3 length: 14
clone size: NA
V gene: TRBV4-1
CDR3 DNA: TGCGCCAGCAGCCGTACAGAGAGCGGGACGGAGGAGTATTTT
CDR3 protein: CASSRTESGTEEYF

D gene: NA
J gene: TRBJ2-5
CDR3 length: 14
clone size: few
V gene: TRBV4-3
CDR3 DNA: TGCGCCAGCAGCCAAGAGCTAGGACCAGAGACCCAGTACTTC
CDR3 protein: CASSQELGPETQYF

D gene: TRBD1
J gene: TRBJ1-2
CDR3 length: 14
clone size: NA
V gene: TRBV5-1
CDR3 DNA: TGCGCCAGCGCGAGACAGGGGGACAGGGATGGCTACACCTTC
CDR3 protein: CASARQGDRDGYTF

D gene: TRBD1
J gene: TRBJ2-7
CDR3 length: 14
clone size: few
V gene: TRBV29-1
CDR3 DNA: TGCAGCGTTCTGGTGAACAGGGGGACTTACGAGCAGTACTTC
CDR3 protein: CSVLVNRGTYEQYF

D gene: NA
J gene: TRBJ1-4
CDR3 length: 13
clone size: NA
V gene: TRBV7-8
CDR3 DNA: TGTGCCAGCAGCCCTACCGCCTTTTTAAAACTGTTTTTT
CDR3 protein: CASSPTAFLKLFF

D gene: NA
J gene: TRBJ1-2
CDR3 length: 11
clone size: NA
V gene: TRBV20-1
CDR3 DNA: TGCAGTGCTAGGGTCAGCCATGGCTACACCTTC
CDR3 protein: CSARVSHGYTF

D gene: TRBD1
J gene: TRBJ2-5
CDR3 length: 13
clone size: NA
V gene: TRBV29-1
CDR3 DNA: TGCAGCGTTAACAGGGGAATAGGAAATGAGCAGTACTTC
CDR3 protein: CSVNRGIGNEQYF

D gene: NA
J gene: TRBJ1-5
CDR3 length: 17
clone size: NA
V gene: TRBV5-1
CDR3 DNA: TGCGCCAGCAGCTTGGGGGACACCGGGAACAGCAATCAGCCCCAGCATTTT
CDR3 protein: CASSLGDTGNSNQPQHF

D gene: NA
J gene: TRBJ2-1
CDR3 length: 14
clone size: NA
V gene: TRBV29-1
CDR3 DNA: TGCAGCGTTGAGGGCCCTCTGGCCTACAATGAGCAGTTCTTC
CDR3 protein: CSVEGPLAYNEQFF

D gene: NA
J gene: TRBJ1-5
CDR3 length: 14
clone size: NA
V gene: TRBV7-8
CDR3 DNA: TGTGCCAGCAGCTTAGTGAGGGGCAATCAGCCCCAGCATTTT
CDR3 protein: CASSLVRGNQPQHF

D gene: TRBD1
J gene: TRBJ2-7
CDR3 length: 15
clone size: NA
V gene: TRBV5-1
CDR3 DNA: TGCACCAGCAGCTTGCTAGGACAGGGACACCGCGAGCAGTACTTC
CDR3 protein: CTSSLLGQGHREQYF

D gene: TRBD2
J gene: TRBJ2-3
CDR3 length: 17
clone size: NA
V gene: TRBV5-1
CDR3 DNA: TGCGCCAGCAGCTTGGATCTAGCGGGAGGACCCACAGATATGCAGTATTTT
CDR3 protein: CASSLDLAGGPTDMQYF

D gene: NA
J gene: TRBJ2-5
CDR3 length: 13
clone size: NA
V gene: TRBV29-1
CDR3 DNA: TGCAGCGTTGGCTCCAGGGTGTCAGAGACCCAGTACTTC
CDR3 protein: CSVGSRVSETQYF

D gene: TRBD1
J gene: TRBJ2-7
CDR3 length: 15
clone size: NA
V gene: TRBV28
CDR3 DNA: TGTGCCAGCAGCCGGGACAGACTCGCATACTACGAGCAGTACTTC
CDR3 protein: CASSRDRLAYYEQYF

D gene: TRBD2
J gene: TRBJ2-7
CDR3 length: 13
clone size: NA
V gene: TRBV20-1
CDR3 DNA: TGCAGTGCTAGTGAGACTAGCGACTACGAGCAGTACTTC
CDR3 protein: CSASETSDYEQYF

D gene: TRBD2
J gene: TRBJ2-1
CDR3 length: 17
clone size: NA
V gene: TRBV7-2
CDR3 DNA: TGTGCCAGCAGCTTTCGGAATCCCCTAGCGGGAGCCAATGAGCAGTTCTTC
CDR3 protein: CASSFRNPLAGANEQFF

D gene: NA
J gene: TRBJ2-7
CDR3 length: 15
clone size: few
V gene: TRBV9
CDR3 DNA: TGTGCCAGCAGCGTAGCGGTGGCATACTCCTACGAGCAGTACTTC
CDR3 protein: CASSVAVAYSYEQYF

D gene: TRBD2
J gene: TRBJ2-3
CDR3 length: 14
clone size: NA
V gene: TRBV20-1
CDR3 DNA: TGCAGTACCGTAGCGGGGGGAGTGGAAGATACGCAGTATTTT
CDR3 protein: CSTVAGGVEDTQYF

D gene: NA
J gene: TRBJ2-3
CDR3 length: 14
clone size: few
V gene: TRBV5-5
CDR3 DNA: TGTGCCAGCAGCTTGGACATAGCAGCAGATACGCAGTATTTT
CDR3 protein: CASSLDIAADTQYF

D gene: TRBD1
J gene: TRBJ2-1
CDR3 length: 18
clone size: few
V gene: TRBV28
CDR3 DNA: TGTGCCAGCAGGCCACTAGTCGGTGCAGGGGGTACCTACAATGAGCAGTTCTTC
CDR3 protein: CASRPLVGAGGTYNEQFF

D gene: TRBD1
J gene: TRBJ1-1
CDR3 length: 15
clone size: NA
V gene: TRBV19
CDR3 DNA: TGTGCCAGTAGTACTATCCGGGACAGGGGCACTGAAGCTTTCTTT
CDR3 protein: CASSTIRDRGTEAFF

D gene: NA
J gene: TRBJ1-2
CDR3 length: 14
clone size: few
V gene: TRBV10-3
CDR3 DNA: TGTGCCATTCGGGCAACTGGGAGCTCGGAGGGCTACACCTTC
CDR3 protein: CAIRATGSSEGYTF

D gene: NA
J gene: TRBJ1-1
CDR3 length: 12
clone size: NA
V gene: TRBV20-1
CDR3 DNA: TGCAGTGCTAGTGGTCCAACCCTTGGAGCTTTCTTT
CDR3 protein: CSASGPTLGAFF

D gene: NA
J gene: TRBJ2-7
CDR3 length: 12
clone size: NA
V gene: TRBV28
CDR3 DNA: TGTGCCAGCAGTCCCGGGCCAGGCGAGCAGTACTTC
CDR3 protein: CASSPGPGEQYF

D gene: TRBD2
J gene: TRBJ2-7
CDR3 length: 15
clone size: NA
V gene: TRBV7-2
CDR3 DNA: TGTGCCAGCAGTTATACCGGGACTAGCGGCTACGAGCAGTACTTC
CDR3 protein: CASSYTGTSGYEQYF

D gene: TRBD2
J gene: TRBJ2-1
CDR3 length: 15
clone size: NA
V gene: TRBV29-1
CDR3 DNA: TGCAGCGTTGACGTAGCGGGGGGGACCATCAATGAGCAGTTCTTC
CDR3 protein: CSVDVAGGTINEQFF

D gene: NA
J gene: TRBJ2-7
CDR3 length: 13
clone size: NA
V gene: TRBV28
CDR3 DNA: TGTGCCAGCAGCTCAAGTCACGGGACCCAACTGTACTTC
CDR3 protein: CASSSSHGTQLYF

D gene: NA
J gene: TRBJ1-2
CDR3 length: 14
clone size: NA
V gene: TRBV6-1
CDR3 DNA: TGTGCCAGCAGTGAAGGGGGGACTGCAGTTGGCTACACCTTC
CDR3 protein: CASSEGGTAVGYTF

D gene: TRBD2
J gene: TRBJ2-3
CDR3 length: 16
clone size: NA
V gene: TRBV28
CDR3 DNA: TGTGCCAGCGTAATTGGCGGGGGGCGCGGCACAGATACGCAGTATTTT
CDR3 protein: CASVIGGGRGTDTQYF

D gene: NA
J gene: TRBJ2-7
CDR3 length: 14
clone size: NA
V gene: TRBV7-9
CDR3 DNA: TGTGCCAGCAGCTTATTCGGGAGTTCCTACGAGCAGTACTTC
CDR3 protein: CASSLFGSSYEQYF

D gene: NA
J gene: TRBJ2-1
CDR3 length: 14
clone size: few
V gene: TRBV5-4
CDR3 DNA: TGTGCCAGCAGCGGTGGGGAGTCAAGGAATGAGCAGTTCTTC
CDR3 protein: CASSGGESRNEQFF